The 2 T cell receptor beta chains below all came from one sample that was sequenced in a study of shared clonotypes between healthy human individuals. TCRdb's copy holds only in-frame clones and misses some; the assay was immunoSEQ multiplex PCR. The sample includes fewer than 500,000 clones, almost 80% of them seen just once. The sequenced sample consisted of PBMCs. Receptors originate from a woman aged 35 to 49 in good health. Some clones in this sample may be carry-over from other donors' samples.

The V call is TRBV7-8, the J call TRBJ2-5; D ambiguous. The CDR3 contains 17 residues. The germline V gene has CDR1 SGHVS and CDR2 FQNEAQ. With 2 bases removed from V and 5 bases from J, the gap between germline ends came to 21 bases. The CDR3: CASSLIGTVEMTETQYF. The DNA for the CDR3 is TGTGCCAGCAGCTTAATCGGTACCGTTGAGATGACGGAGACCCAGTACTTC.

The chain is built from TRBV10-2 and TRBJ1-2; tentatively, D is TRBD1 (5 bases). There are 15 residues in the CDR3. Between the trimmed V and J ends, which lost 4 bases and 2 bases, there was a span of 14 bases. CDR1 WSHSY and CDR2 SAAADI come from the germline V gene. CDR3 in DNA: TGCGCCAGCAGTGGAGCTCAAGGGGTGAACTATGGCTACACCTTC. This codes for CASSGAQGVNYGYTF.